A single sample gave rise to the 10 T cell receptor beta chains below, sequenced in a study of response to subunit inactivated influenza vaccine. Each CDR3 protein is one row after TCRdb ran MiXCR on the RT-PCR reads. The sample holds roughly 180,000 distinct CDR3 sequences; around 8.8% are singletons and the top ten take approximately 10%. The sequencing used non-naive T cells sorted from PBMCs, collected on the day of vaccination. The receptor set was obtained from a man in his fifties who received an inactivated influenza vaccine.

This clonotype was seen only a few times. The V and J genes are TRBV12-3 or TRBV12-4 and TRBJ1-2; TRBD1 might be the D (5 bases). The V and J ends lost 1 base and 4 bases respectively, with 16 bases between them. This CDR3 contains 16 residues. DNA of the CDR3: TGTGCCAGCAGTTTAGGGGCAGGGACCTTGGGCTATGGCTACACCTTC. Translating it yields CASSLGAGTLGYGYTF.

This clonotype turned up a few times. The V and J genes are TRBV6-1 and TRBJ2-5, with 7 positions matching TRBD1. V shed 10 bases and J 1 base; nucleotides not matched to a gene: 6. Germline V gene data show CDR1 as MNHNS and CDR2 as SASEGT. The CDR3 covers 13 residues. CDR3 residues: CATRRQGQETQYF. The CDR3 DNA is TGTGCCACCAGGCGACAGGGCCAAGAGACCCAGTACTTC.

The chain joins TRBV11-2 to TRBJ1-1; D is undetermined. The V gene's germline CDR1 is SGHAT and CDR2 FQNNGV. With 5 bases removed from V and 11 bases from J, the gap between germline ends came to 24 bases. The CDR3 is made up of 15 amino acids. The CDR3 DNA reads TGTGCCAGCAGCCTAAATCTAAATAAACGGGGAGACGCTTTCTTT. Residues: CASSLNLNKRGDAFF.

This chain joins TRBV7-8 and TRBJ2-5; 8 nucleotides line up with TRBD2. V lost 0 bases and J lost 4; bases outside the gene matches: 7. The CDR3 is 16 residues long. Germline V gives CDR1 SGHVS, CDR2 FQNEAQ. The CDR3 DNA reads as TGTGCCAGCAGCTTAGCCCCAGCGGGGGTGGGAGAGACCCAGTACTTC. Its translation: CASSLAPAGVGETQYF. The entire variable domain, with the rest obtained from reference TRBV7-8 and TRBJ2-5, is as follows: GAGVSQSPRYKVAKRGQDVALRCDPISGHVSLFWYQQALGQGPEFLTYFQNEAQLDKSGLPSDRFFAERPEGSVSTLKIQRTQQEDSAVYLCASSLAPAGVGETQYFGPGTRLLVL.

This clonotype was found many times. The CDR3 here is CASAHLRVGEQFF. The CDR3 DNA is TGTGCTAGTGCCCACCTCAGGGTCGGTGAGCAGTTCTTC. The chain uses TRBV12-5 and TRBJ2-1; a weak D match, TRBD1 (5 bases). Germline-derived CDR1 and CDR2 are LGHNT and FRNRAP. This CDR3 contains 13 residues. The ends were cut back, 7 bases at V and 9 bases at J, with 16 bases in the middle.

This clonotype came up a few times. The chain uses TRBV20-1 and TRBJ2-3, with 9 bases matching TRBD2. Germline values: CDR1 DFQATT, CDR2 SNEGSKA (reference sequence). The CDR3 length is 16 residues. V gave up 5 bases and J gave up 6 bases; unmatched junction bases: 15. CDR3 coding DNA: TGCAGTGCTGGTGCTTATCGTAAGCGGGAGGCCGATACGCAGTATTTT. This encodes CSAGAYRKREADTQYF.

This clonotype was seen at least ten times. The chain is built from TRBV18 and TRBJ2-7, with unresolved D. CDR1 and CDR2 (germline): KGHSH, LQKENI. The CDR3 is made up of 14 amino acids. Between the trimmed V and J ends, which lost 0 bases and 2 bases, there was a span of 8 bases. CDR3 sequence: CASSPPRPAYEQYF. The CDR3 DNA is TGTGCCAGCTCACCACCGCGTCCGGCCTACGAGCAGTACTTC.

This clonotype was seen a few times. The chain uses TRBV7-2 and TRBJ2-5; D unresolved. This CDR3 has 14 amino acids. V was trimmed by 1 base and J by 2 bases, leaving 8 bases between them. In germline, CDR1 is SGHTA, CDR2 FQGNSA. The CDR3 sequence is CASSLVQLQETQYF. The CDR3 DNA follows: TGTGCCAGCAGCTTAGTCCAGTTACAAGAGACCCAGTACTTC.

This clonotype showed up many times. The V gene is TRBV30, the J gene TRBJ2-7; TRBD1 might be the D (6 bases). In germline, CDR1 is GTSNPN, CDR2 SVGIG (reference sequence). V was pared by 2 bases and J by 2 bases, with 16 bases between. The CDR3 extends over 15 amino acids. CDR3 sequence (DNA): TGTGCCTGGAGTACAGGGCTCAAGGGGACCTACGAGCAGTACTTC. Translating gives CAWSTGLKGTYEQYF.

This clonotype has just a few counts. The V gene is TRBV2, the J gene TRBJ1-6, with D maybe TRBD1 (6 bases). This CDR3 has 14 amino acids. With 6 bases removed from V and 2 bases from J, the gap between germline ends came to 8 bases. Looked up from germline, CDR1 is SNHLY and CDR2 is FYNNEI. Here the CDR3 reads CASSRQAYNSPLHF. The CDR3 nucleotides are TGTGCCAGCAGCCGACAGGCCTATAATTCACCCCTCCACTTT.